Following are 9 T cell receptor beta chains from one sample sequenced in a study of control samples from healthy donors and cancer patients. Sequenced by immunoSEQ multiplex PCR; TCRdb stores in-frame clones only, minus some. This repertoire shows 130,000 to 150,000 clones, about nine tenths found once; its top ten account for over 4.5%. The sample taken for sequencing was blood. These receptor sequences come from a young man in good health.

About this clone: One junction end does not reproduce the germline sequence, and a read error may be involved. The rearrangement links TRBV7-7 to TRBJ2-5; D is undetermined. The CDR3 has 13 amino acids. Germline CDR1 reads SSHAT; CDR2 reads FNYEAQ (reference sequence). CDR3: CASSLAPMQTQYF. CDR3 in DNA: TGTGCTAGCAGCTTAGCCCCCATGCAGACCCAGTACTTC.

This chain links TRBV7-9 with TRBJ2-7, with 9 bases aligning to TRBD1. Germline CDR1 reads SEHNR; CDR2 reads FQNEAQ (reference sequence). Trimming cost V 5 bases and J 10 bases; bases outside gene matches: 12. This CDR3 has 14 amino acids. CDR3 sequence (DNA): TGTGCCAGCAGCACCGACAGGGGGGTTTATGAACAGTACTTC. Protein product: CASSTDRGVYEQYF.

The chain recombines TRBV4-1 with TRBJ1-5; perhaps TRBD1 as D (6 bases). The germline V gene encodes CDR1 MGHRA and CDR2 YSYEKL. The CDR3 has 16 residues. V was cut by 4 bases and J by 2 bases, with 15 bases left in between. In DNA, the CDR3 is TGCGCCAGCAGCCCAGAGGACAGACCGGGCAATCAGCCCCAGCATTTT. This sequence encodes CASSPEDRPGNQPQHF.

The chain is built from TRBV6-6 and TRBJ1-2, with D possibly matching TRBD1 (5 bases). The germline gives CDR1 MNHNY, CDR2 SVGAGI (reference sequence). This CDR3 is 14 amino acids long. Between the trimmed V and J ends, which lost 6 bases and 4 bases, there was a span of 15 bases. The CDR3 region is CASSDSLYAYGYTF. The CDR3 region has the DNA TGTGCCAGCAGCGACAGCTTGTATGCCTATGGCTACACCTTC.

V usage is TRBV5-4 and J usage is TRBJ2-1; possibly TRBD1 or TRBD2 for D (6 bases each). This CDR3 region has 13 residues. Germline CDR1 is SGHNT and CDR2 is YYREEE (reference sequence). The V end was cut by 4 bases, the J end by 10 bases, with 15 bases between. Here the CDR3 DNA reads TGTGCCAGCAGCACCCCCGGGGGCCGAGAGCAGTTCTTC. Its protein is CASSTPGGREQFF. Supplemented by reference TRBV5-4 and TRBJ2-1, the full variable domain reads ETGVTQSPTHLIKTRGQQVTLRCSSQSGHNTVSWYQQALGQGPQFIFQYYREEENGRGNFPPRFSGLQFPNYSSELNVNALELDDSALYLCASSTPGGREQFFGPGTRLTVL.

This rearrangement joins TRBV6-5 to TRBJ1-6, with a weak D call TRBD1 (5 bases). V was shortened by 2 bases and J by 5 bases, with 10 bases between the two germline ends. Germline-derived CDR1 and CDR2 are MNHEY and SVGAGI. The CDR3 is made up of 15 amino acids. The CDR3 sequence is CASSYVGADNSPLHF. CDR3 sequence (DNA): TGTGCCAGCAGTTACGTAGGGGCGGATAATTCACCCCTCCACTTT.

V gene TRBV24-1 combines with J gene TRBJ1-2, with D uncertain. The V gene's germline CDR1 is KGHDR and CDR2 SFDVKD. The CDR3 totals 14 residues. Trimming stripped 1 base from V and 8 bases from J, with 13 bases between. In nucleotides, the CDR3 is TGTGCCACCAGTGATTTTGGCAGCCCAGAAGGCTACACCTTC. Amino acid sequence: CATSDFGSPEGYTF.

The chain recombines TRBV6-5 with TRBJ2-1; the D gene is possibly TRBD2 (5 bases). From germline, CDR1 is MNHEY and CDR2 SVGAGI. The CDR3 runs 15 residues. V lost 2 bases and J lost 7, with 15 bases in between. The chain's CDR3 is CASSYVASLGNEQFF. Here the CDR3 DNA reads TGTGCCAGCAGTTACGTCGCTAGCTTAGGAAATGAGCAGTTCTTC.

This clone turned up a few times. This chain joins TRBV6-5 and TRBJ1-2; D ambiguous. There are 13 residues in the CDR3. The germline V gene has CDR1 MNHEY and CDR2 SVGAGI. V lost 7 bases and J 4 bases, leaving 13 bases between the germline ends. CDR3 region: CASTYGQTYGYTF. In DNA, the CDR3 is TGTGCCAGCACCTATGGGCAGACCTATGGCTACACCTTC.